The sequence of this T cell receptor (beta chain) was determined in a study of prognosis after radiotherapy for stage I lung cancer. At the level of the study: There were 14 to 15 patients with newly diagnosed primary stage I lung tumors and roughly five patients with oligometastatic NSCLC after surgical resection of the primary tumor.

Study-level results: Clone counts measured for unique TCRs fell after stereotactic body radiation therapy, median approximately 9,600 versus 7,200.

Remarks on this clonotype: Its antigen is not known.

By two-round multiplex PCR, the TCR beta CDR3 was amplified from genomic DNA. Primers specific to each TRBV and TRBJ gene were used in first-round PCR. TCRdb processed the multiplex PCR reads anew with MiXCR; each CDR3 protein has one entry. The sample records under 20,000 distinct CDR3 sequences, 50% to 60% being singletons. This TCR was sampled from a donor at least 50 years old with non-small cell lung cancer. Sequencing was performed on PBMCs, taken before or after stereotactic body radiation therapy (not recorded which).

CDR3 in amino acids: CASSPQGTGELFF. CDR3 sequence (DNA): TGTGCCAGCAGCCCCCAGGGGACCGGGGAGCTGTTTTTT. The rearrangement joins TRBV5-8 to TRBJ2-2; possibly TRBD1 for D (6 bases). The CDR3 is 13 amino acids. Germline V gene sequence: CDR1 SGHTS, CDR2 YDEGEE. Trimming left V 4 bases short and J 5 bases short, with 9 bases between.